Sequencing of this T cell receptor (beta chain) was carried out in a study of PD-L1 blockade in urothelial cancer. The assay was immunoSEQ multiplex PCR, and TCRdb's table has in-frame clones only and misses some. The sample gives 56,000 or so clones, around 83% of which show up once; roughly 2.9% is in the top ten. This clone has more than one count but fewer than ten. This TCR was recovered from a man aged 50-60 years with urothelial cancer. The sample in question was PBMCs, obtained around atezolizumab (anti-PD-L1) treatment.

The CDR3 spells CASSRPVEPYEQYF. The CDR3 nucleotides are TGTGCCAGCAGCCGCCCGGTTGAGCCCTACGAGCAGTACTTC. The chain has TRBV28 and TRBJ2-7; D gene uncertain. CDR3 length: 14 residues. Germline loops: CDR1 MDHEN, CDR2 SYDVKM. V shed 6 bases and J shed 2 bases, with 14 bases lying between them.